Sequencing of this TCR beta chain was carried out in a study of blood T cell repertoires in COVID-19 (TCRdb year 2020). With respect to the entire study: Samples from collaborators originated in the United States, Italy and Spain and spanned both the acute and convalescent phases of COVID-19. The sample metadata nearly always contained a de-identified subject ID, COVID-19 status, age in years and sex. The material from the prospective study consisted of cDNA or gDNA derived from T cells, B-cell-depleted T cells, or PBMCs. The samples were drawn from the first 160 participants of the ongoing ImmuneRACE study and from under 1,500 subjects provided by 6 global collaborators. The repertoires were made available in a free public database intended to serve as a resource for research on the immune response to SARS-CoV-2. Where HLA class I and class II types were available, the types were taken from metadata supplied by the sample provider, not from assay-based typing. Deeply sampled blood TCRbeta repertoires from subjects exposed to, actively infected with, or recovered from COVID-19 were included in the dataset. What the research found in general, with its limitations: The quantity of clinical and demographic metadata differed by source and by participant and was supplied without curation.

TCRbeta CDR3 regions were amplified from genomic DNA by means of the immunoSEQ Assay, a bias-controlled multiplex PCR. Processing in the source paper ran as follows. The number of nucleated cells in each sample was estimated from the amplification of reference gene primers within the assay. To quantify the absolute abundance of each unique TCRbeta CDR3 rearrangement, sequence reads were collapsed and filtered. Productive Simpson clonality was computed per sample as the square root of Simpson's diversity index over productive rearrangements. The immuneACCESS repertoire file appears here via TCRdb, limited to in-frame rearrangements. These files lack a portion of the clones; in checked studies, under half of the deficit traces to unresolved V genes, and the cause of the others is not known. The V and J calls and the clone size are those of that table, but D and trimming were determined from the DNA. The sample includes 100,000 or so clones, with 85% to 95% observed a single time. The leading ten clones occupy under 5% of the sample.

From a lookup of the germline V gene, CDR1 and CDR2 are MGHDK and SYGVNS. Relative to germline, V is 3 bases shorter and J is 3 bases shorter, with 8 bases between their ends. CDR3 length: 13 amino acids, cysteine to phenylalanine. This entry keeps only the CDR3 DNA: 39 bases, framed from base 1. On this clone: Its antigen is currently not known. No per-base quality is available; no much larger clone lies one base away.

Whole blood was collected in K2EDTA tubes by collaborating institutions according to the institutions' own protocols. Collaborator samples were shipped for TCRbeta analysis as frozen whole blood, isolated PBMCs, or DNA extracted from either sample type. The V and J segments used are TRBV25-1 and TRBJ2-5, with no confident D gene call. The sample comprised peripheral blood. This receptor was obtained from a woman aged 50 to 60 in a cohort sampled during active COVID-19. The CDR3 here reads CASSDWQKETQYF. The nucleotide sequence reads as follows: TGTGCCAGCAGTGATTGGCAGAAAGAGACCCAGTACTTC. Reference TRBV25-1 and TRBJ2-5 genes cover what lies past the CDR3, so the full variable domain is EADIYQTPRYLVIGTGKKITLECSQTMGHDKMYWYQQDPGMELHLIHYSYGVNSTEKGDLSSESTVSRIRTEHFPLTLESARPSHTSQYLCASSDWQKETQYFGPGTRLLVL.